These 26 T cell receptor beta chains were sequenced from one sample in a study of regulatory T cells in long-lasting Graves disease (TCRdb year 2021). Preparation of the library involved multiplex PCR. TCRdb shows the sequencer as Illumina HiSeq 4000. To build TCR beta libraries, CDR3 regions were amplified by Arm-PCR using iRepertoire HTBI primers. TCRdb reran the public reads through fastp at Q25 and MiXCR, keeping productive beta chains. Each CDR3 protein appears once, grouped with its most common genes and DNA. In all, the sample holds roughly 520,000 distinct CDR3 sequences, and 9.5% to 15% of those were seen once. More than 8% of the sample is in the top ten clones. What the time point label conveys for this sample: newly diagnosed GD, antithyroid drugs for less than 3 months. For both TCR sequencing and RNA sequencing, RNA was extracted from PBMCs in TRIzol. These same data were also listed under a study on T cells in Graves' hyperthyroidism and ophthalmopathy.

Specimen: peripheral blood mononuclear cells (PBMCs), collected at new diagnosis, from a patient treated with antithyroid drugs. Receptor source: a woman aged 30 to 39 with Graves disease. Donor details come from another sample of the same person, matched by shared clones.

This clonotype was recorded at least ten times. This sequence joins TRBV28 and TRBJ2-7; 10 bases align to TRBD1. The J segment lost 3 bases and the V segment lost 3 bases, leaving 5 bases of the junction unmatched. The CDR3 is 15 residues long. Germline V gene data show CDR1 as MDHEN and CDR2 as SYDVKM. CDR3 DNA sequence: TGTGCCAGCAGTTTCATCTGGACAGGGGGCTACGAGCAGTACTTC. Translating gives CASSFIWTGGYEQYF.

This clonotype was seen at least ten times. The J gene is TRBJ2-3, the V gene TRBV11-2, with 14 bases fitting TRBD2. Germline V gene lookup returns CDR1 SGHAT and CDR2 FQNNGV. J was trimmed by 3 bases and V by 6 bases; bases with no gene match: 8. The CDR3 length is 17 residues. CDR3 nucleotide sequence: TGTGCCAGCAGTGGAATGGGACTAGCGGGAGATACAGATACGCAGTATTTT. Translation: CASSGMGLAGDTDTQYF.

The chain couples TRBV5-5 to TRBJ2-1, with a possible D match to TRBD2 (7 bases). Trimming cost V 3 bases and J 4 bases, with 14 bases left between them. The CDR3 runs to 15 residues. Germline V gene lookup returns CDR1 SGHKS and CDR2 YYEKEE (reference sequence). Written as DNA, the CDR3 is TGTGCCAGCAGCTCGGCGGGGGCAAGATACAATGAGCAGTTCTTC. Translated: CASSSAGARYNEQFF. Filled out from reference TRBV5-5 and TRBJ2-1, the complete variable domain reads DAGVTQSPTHLIKTRGQQVTLRCSPISGHKSVSWYQQVLGQGPQFIFQYYEKEERGRGNFPDRFSARQFPNYSSELNVNALLLGDSALYLCASSSAGARYNEQFFGPGTRLTVL.

This clonotype has at least ten counts. This chain links TRBV18 with TRBJ1-3; 7 bases match TRBD1. Germline V lookup: CDR1 KGHSH, CDR2 LQKENI. The V and J ends lost 2 bases and 8 bases, in that order; junction bases with no gene match: 6. CDR3 length: 14 amino acids. The CDR3 DNA is TGTGCCAGCTCACCAAGAACAGGGGAGGACACCATATATTTT. This translates into CASSPRTGEDTIYF.

This clonotype was counted at least ten times. V is TRBV3-1 and J is TRBJ2-5, with TRBD2 matching over 16 bases. J gave up 2 bases and V 3 bases, and 3 bases lay outside the gene matches. This CDR3 is built from 17 residues. The germline V gene encodes CDR1 LGHDT and CDR2 YNNKEL (reference sequence). The CDR3 DNA reads as TGTGCCAGCAGCCATGGGACTAGCGGGGGGGGGCAAGAGACCCAGTACTTC. Protein: CASSHGTSGGGQETQYF.

This clonotype was found many times. The V call is TRBV6-1, the J call TRBJ2-7, with D unresolved. V was trimmed by 1 base and J by 10 bases, leaving 8 bases between them. Germline V CDR1 and CDR2: MNHNS, SASEGT. CDR3 size: 11 residues. The CDR3 DNA sequence: TGTGCCAGCAGTGAAGTGCAGACTCAGTACTTC. Translation gives CASSEVQTQYF.

The sample holds one count of this clonotype. The chain is built from TRBV11-1 and TRBJ2-5; tentative D call: TRBD2 (5 bases). Germline V lookup: CDR1 SGHAT, CDR2 FQDESV (reference sequence). The CDR3 loop spans 12 amino acids. With 5 bases removed from V and 9 bases from J, the gap between germline ends came to 13 bases. The CDR3, as DNA: TGTGCCAGCAGCGGAGTCGTGGAGGCCCAGTACTTC. Translating gives CASSGVVEAQYF.

To note about this clonotype: Given a far larger clone just one base away, this is likely a sequencing read error. The rearrangement joins TRBV11-2 to TRBJ2-3; D call uncertain. The germline V gene encodes CDR1 SGHAT and CDR2 FQNNGV. The CDR3 is made up of 12 amino acids. Trimming left V 5 bases short and J 5 bases short, with 8 bases between. Written as DNA, the CDR3 is TGTGCCAGCAGCCCGTATGGAGATACGCAGTATTTT. Protein sequence: CASSPYGDTQYF. Full variable domain (remainder filled in from reference TRBV11-2 and TRBJ2-3): EAGVAQSPRYKIIEKRQSVAFWCNPISGHATLYWYQQILGQGPKLLIQFQNNGVVDDSQLPKDRFSAERLKGVDSTLKIQPAKLEDSAVYLCASSPYGDTQYFGPGTRLTVL.

This clonotype was seen at least ten times. The chain links TRBV5-6 to TRBJ2-1, with D uncertain. Trimming removed 3 bases at V and 5 bases at J, with 6 bases between. This CDR3 is 12 amino acids long. CDR1 and CDR2 (germline): SGHDT, YYEEEE. The CDR3 is CASSSPHNEQFF. The DNA of the CDR3 is TGTGCCAGCAGCTCCCCCCACAATGAGCAGTTCTTC.

This clonotype was counted only a few times. The J gene is TRBJ2-1, the V gene TRBV7-9; D may correspond to TRBD1 or TRBD2 (5 bases each). V lost 3 bases and J 8 bases, leaving 26 bases between the germline ends. CDR3 length equals 18 residues. Germline V gene sequence: CDR1 SEHNR, CDR2 FQNEAQ (reference sequence). The CDR3 spells CASSLAQVTGTTYDEQFF. In nucleotides, the CDR3 is TGTGCCAGCAGCTTGGCTCAGGTGACGGGGACCACATACGATGAGCAGTTCTTC.

This clonotype was recorded a few times. The rearrangement joins TRBV9 to TRBJ1-1; the D is unclear. Trimming took off 1 base at V and 0 bases at J, with 7 bases between the two ends. The germline CDR1 and CDR2 sequences are SGDLS and YYNGEE. The CDR3 runs 14 residues. CDR3 protein: CASSVSRLNTEAFF. In nucleotides, the CDR3 is TGTGCCAGCAGCGTATCGAGACTGAACACTGAAGCTTTCTTT.

V and J are TRBV28 and TRBJ1-5; D gene unclear. This CDR3 has 12 residues. Germline assignment: CDR1 MDHEN and CDR2 SYDVKM. V was clipped by 1 base and J by 5 bases, with 3 bases between them. The CDR3 region is CASSLFHQPQHF. CDR3 nucleotide sequence: TGTGCCAGCAGTTTATTCCATCAGCCCCAGCATTTT.

This clonotype was found many times. The genes are TRBV6-2 or TRBV6-3 and TRBJ1-3; possible D gene TRBD1, 6 bases. This CDR3 comprises 14 residues. With 7 bases removed from V and 2 bases from J, the gap between germline ends came to 12 bases. CDR1 is MNHEY and CDR2 is SVGEGT in the germline V gene. The CDR3 sequence is CASTHTGTGNTIYF. Written as DNA, the CDR3 is TGTGCCAGCACCCACACAGGGACTGGAAACACCATATATTTT.

Details on this clonotype: Given a much more abundant clone one base away, this may be a read error. This chain connects TRBV9 to TRBJ2-1, with a possible D match to TRBD2 (5 bases). CDR1 is SGDLS and CDR2 is YYNGEE in the germline V gene. This CDR3 comprises 15 residues. Deletions cut 0 bases from V and 4 bases from J, with 11 bases between. This CDR3 is CASSVVGGRYNEQFF. The CDR3 nucleotides read TGTGCCAGCAGCGTAGTGGGCGGGCGTTACAATGAGCAGTTCTTC.

This clonotype was recorded at least ten times. The J gene is TRBJ2-7, the V gene TRBV11-2, with 9 bases matching TRBD1. J lost 5 bases, V lost 2 bases, and 1 base had no gene match. This CDR3 is built from 13 residues. Looked up from germline, CDR1 is SGHAT and CDR2 is FQNNGV. The DNA for the CDR3 is TGTGCCAGCAGCTTAACAGGGGGCCACGAGCAGTACTTC. This translates into CASSLTGGHEQYF.

This clonotype showed up just a few times. The rearrangement links TRBV11-2 to TRBJ1-1; D is undetermined. Per the germline V gene, CDR1 is SGHAT and CDR2 is FQNNGV. V was clipped by 1 base and J by 4 bases, with 13 bases between them. CDR3 length: 15 amino acids. CDR3 nucleotide sequence: TGTGCCAGCAGCTTAGGTTTGCGGGTTGGCACTGAAGCTTTCTTT. Translation gives CASSLGLRVGTEAFF.

The chain recombines TRBV27 with TRBJ2-4, with D perhaps TRBD1 or TRBD2 (5 bases each). This CDR3 is 17 amino acids long. The V gene's germline CDR1 is MNHEY and CDR2 SMNVEV (reference sequence). V gave up 5 bases and J gave up 1 base, with 18 bases separating them. The CDR3 spells CASSPTPPWGAKNIQYF. The CDR3 DNA sequence: TGTGCCAGCAGTCCTACCCCCCCATGGGGGGCCAAAAACATTCAGTACTTC.

This clonotype was seen ten or more times. The chain carries TRBV20-1 and TRBJ1-2; 7 bases map to TRBD1. This CDR3 is 13 amino acids long. After removal of 0 bases from V and 4 bases from J, the junction contained 2 bases not matched to a gene. The V gene's germline CDR1 is DFQATT and CDR2 SNEGSKA (reference sequence). DNA of the CDR3: TGCAGTGCTAGAGATCGACAGGGCTATGGCTACACCTTC. Translation: CSARDRQGYGYTF.

This clonotype showed up many times. The V call is TRBV2, the J call TRBJ1-4, with D maybe TRBD1 (5 bases). Trimming removed 6 bases at V and 8 bases at J, with 13 bases between. Germline-derived CDR1 and CDR2 are SNHLY and FYNNEI. The CDR3 runs to 13 residues. The CDR3 loop is CASRPGLGEKLFF. For the CDR3, the DNA is TGTGCCAGCAGGCCGGGACTCGGGGAAAAACTGTTTTTT.

Ten or more counts support this clonotype. This chain uses TRBV5-1 with TRBJ2-1, with 8 bases lining up with TRBD2. Germline V gene sequence: CDR1 SGHRS, CDR2 YFSETQ. The CDR3 loop spans 14 amino acids. V lost 5 bases to trimming and J lost 8 bases; unmatched junction nucleotides: 9. The CDR3 reads CASRLLAEGDEQFF. For the CDR3, the DNA is TGCGCCAGCAGGCTACTAGCGGAAGGGGATGAGCAGTTCTTC.

The table lists this clonotype with many counts. This chain joins TRBV18 and TRBJ1-4; D not certain. Per germline, CDR1 KGHSH and CDR2 LQKENI. The CDR3 has 14 amino acids. Trimming took off 8 bases at V and 0 bases at J, with 10 bases between the two ends. The CDR3 region is CASSTQTTNEKLFF. The DNA of the CDR3 is TGTGCCAGCAGCACCCAGACAACTAATGAAAAACTGTTTTTT.

This clonotype has at least ten counts. This chain uses TRBV14 with TRBJ1-1; the D is unclear. With 4 bases removed from V and 4 bases from J, the gap between germline ends came to 13 bases. This CDR3 is built from 14 residues. Germline V gives CDR1 SGHDN, CDR2 FVKESK. CDR3 loop: CASSRFRTRTEAFF. The CDR3 region has the DNA TGTGCCAGCAGCCGATTCAGGACCCGCACTGAAGCTTTCTTT.

The chain has TRBV5-1 and TRBJ2-5; 7 bases map to TRBD1. This CDR3 spans 14 amino acids. After removal of 4 bases from V and 2 bases from J, the junction contained 5 bases not matched to a gene. Germline V CDR1 and CDR2: SGHRS, YFSETQ. The CDR3, as DNA: TGCGCCAGCAGCCTAGGGGACAGACAAGAGACCCAGTACTTC. Amino acid sequence: CASSLGDRQETQYF.

This clonotype was counted at least ten times. The chain is built from TRBV27 and TRBJ1-1; 8 nucleotides agree with TRBD1. CDR3 size: 13 residues. Germline loops: CDR1 MNHEY, CDR2 SMNVEV (reference sequence). The trim removed 4 bases at V and 5 bases at J, leaving 3 bases unmatched. CDR3 in amino acids: CASSWNRGTEAFF. In DNA form, the CDR3 reads TGTGCCAGCAGTTGGAACAGGGGGACTGAAGCTTTCTTT.

In the case of this clonotype: Its ends do not fully match the called genes, so a read error is possible. The chain combines TRBV13 with TRBJ1-1; no reliable D call. The CDR3 has 16 residues. The V gene's germline CDR1 is PRHDT and CDR2 FYEKMQ (reference sequence). CDR3 loop: CASSVGPSNMNTEAFF. CDR3 nucleotides: TGTGCCAGCAGCGTAGGCCCCTCGAATATGAACACTGAAGCTTTCTTT.

The chain recombines TRBV4-1 with TRBJ2-2; 10 bases fit TRBD2. Trimming cost V 1 base and J 3 bases; bases outside gene matches: 11. The germline V gene encodes CDR1 MGHRA and CDR2 YSYEKL. This CDR3 has 19 residues. CDR3 in amino acids: CASSQGLLSGRAYTGELFF. The CDR3 DNA reads as TGCGCCAGCAGCCAAGGACTCTTAAGCGGGAGGGCATACACCGGGGAGCTGTTTTTT.